Sequencing of this T cell receptor beta chain was carried out in a study of circulating and synovial CD4+ cells in juvenile arthritis. Assay: immunoSEQ multiplex PCR; the TCRdb copy retains only in-frame clones and omits some. Here the sample spans roughly 32,000 clones, 90% to 95% being singletons. Notes on the study in general: CPL versus bulk CD4 samples: T cell genome counts differed by at least an order of magnitude.

The ends lost 0 bases at V and 4 bases at J; junction bases unmatched: 2. Germline CDR1 reads SGDLS; CDR2 reads YYNGEE. This CDR3 is 14 amino acids long. A word on this clone: What it binds is not known.

The specimen was CD4+ T cells from blood. This clonotype originated in a human donor with juvenile idiopathic arthritis. The rearrangement joins TRBV9 to TRBJ2-7; TRBD2 aligns across 9 bases. The CDR3 DNA reads TGTGCCAGCAGCGTAGATAGCGGGAGTTACGAGCAGTACTTC. It is translated as CASSVDSGSYEQYF.